This T cell receptor (beta chain) was retrieved from a study of shared clonotypes between healthy human individuals. As for this clone: Its antigen is still unknown.

The data were produced by immunoSEQ multiplex PCR, yet TCRdb's version contains in-frame clones alone and is incomplete. The table shows some 1.5 million clones, with 96% occurring only once. V was cut by 3 bases and J by 0 bases, with 8 bases left in between. There are 14 residues in the CDR3. Germline CDR1 MGHDK, CDR2 SYGVNS. General study points: Estimated richness was generally greater in naive than memory subsets.

The sequence was collected from a man aged 30-40 years in good health. The chain couples TRBV25-1 to TRBJ2-5; D uncertain. The specimen sequenced was naive CD4+ T cells sorted from blood. Subset specified: CD45RA+ positively selected. The CDR3 loop reads CASSDMPNQETQYF. The CDR3 DNA follows: TGTGCCAGCAGTGATATGCCCAACCAAGAGACCCAGTACTTC.